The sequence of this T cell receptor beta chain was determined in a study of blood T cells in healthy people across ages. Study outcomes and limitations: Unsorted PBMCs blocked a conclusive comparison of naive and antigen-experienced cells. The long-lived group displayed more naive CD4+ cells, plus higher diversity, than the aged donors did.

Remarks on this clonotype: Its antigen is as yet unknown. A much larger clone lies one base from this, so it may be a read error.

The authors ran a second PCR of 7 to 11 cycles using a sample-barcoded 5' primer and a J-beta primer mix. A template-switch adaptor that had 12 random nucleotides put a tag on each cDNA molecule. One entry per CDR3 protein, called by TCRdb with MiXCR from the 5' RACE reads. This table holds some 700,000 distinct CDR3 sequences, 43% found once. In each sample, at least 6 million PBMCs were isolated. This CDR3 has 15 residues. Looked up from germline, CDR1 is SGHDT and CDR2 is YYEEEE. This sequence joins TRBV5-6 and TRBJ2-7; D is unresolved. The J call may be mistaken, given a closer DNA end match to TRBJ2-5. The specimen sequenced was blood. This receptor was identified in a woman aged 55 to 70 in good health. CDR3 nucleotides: TGTGCCAGCAGCTTGCTGCAGTTAACTGAGCGGACCCAGTACTTC. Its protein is CASSLLQLTERTQYF.